This T cell receptor beta chain was recovered during a study of T cell responses to AZD1222 COVID-19 vaccine. Clones were sequenced by immunoSEQ multiplex PCR, and TCRdb holds only the in-frame ones, with some missing. The sample carries approximately 130,000 clones, 93% recorded once. CDR1 ENHRY and CDR2 SYGVKD come from the germline V gene. The CDR3 is made up of 13 amino acids. The V end was cut by 6 bases, the J end by 0 bases, with 6 bases between. The chain links TRBV10-3 to TRBJ1-5, with D perhaps TRBD1 (5 bases). The sequenced sample was peripheral blood, obtained on day 0 of AZD1222 vaccination. The receptor's source is an adult in good health. The chain's CDR3 is CAIRDNSNQPQHF. The CDR3 DNA reads TGTGCCATCAGGGACAATAGCAATCAGCCCCAGCATTTT.